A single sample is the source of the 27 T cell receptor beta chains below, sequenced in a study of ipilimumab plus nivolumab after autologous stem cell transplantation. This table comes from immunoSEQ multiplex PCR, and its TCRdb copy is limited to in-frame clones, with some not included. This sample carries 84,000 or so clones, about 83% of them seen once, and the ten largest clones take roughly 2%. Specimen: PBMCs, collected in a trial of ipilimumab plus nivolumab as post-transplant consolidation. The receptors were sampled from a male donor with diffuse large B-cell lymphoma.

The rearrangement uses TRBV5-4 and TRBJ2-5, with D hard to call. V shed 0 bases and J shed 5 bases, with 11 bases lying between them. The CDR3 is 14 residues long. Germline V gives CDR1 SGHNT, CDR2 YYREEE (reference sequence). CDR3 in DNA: TGTGCCAGCAGCTTGGGGCCGGAGTGGGAGACCCAGTACTTC. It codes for CASSLGPEWETQYF.

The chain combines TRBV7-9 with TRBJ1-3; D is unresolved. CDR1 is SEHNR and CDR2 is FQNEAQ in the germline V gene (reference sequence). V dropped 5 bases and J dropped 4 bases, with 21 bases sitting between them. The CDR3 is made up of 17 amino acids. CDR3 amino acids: CASSTPTEPGRGNTIYF. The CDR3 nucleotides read TGTGCCAGCAGCACCCCTACAGAACCGGGAAGGGGAAACACCATATATTTT.

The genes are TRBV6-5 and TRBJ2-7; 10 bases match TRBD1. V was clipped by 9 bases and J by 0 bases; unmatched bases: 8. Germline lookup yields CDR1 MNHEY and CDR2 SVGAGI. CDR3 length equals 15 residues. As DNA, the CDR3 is TGTGCCAGTAGCTCGGGACAGGGGCCCTCCTACGAGCAGTACTTC. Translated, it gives CASSSGQGPSYEQYF.

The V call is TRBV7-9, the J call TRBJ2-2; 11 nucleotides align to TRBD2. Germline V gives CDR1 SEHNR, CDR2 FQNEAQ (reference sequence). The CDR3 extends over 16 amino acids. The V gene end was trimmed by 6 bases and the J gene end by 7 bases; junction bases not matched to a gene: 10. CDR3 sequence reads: CASRPVLAGADGELFF. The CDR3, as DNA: TGTGCCAGCAGACCAGTACTAGCGGGGGCTGACGGGGAGCTGTTTTTT.

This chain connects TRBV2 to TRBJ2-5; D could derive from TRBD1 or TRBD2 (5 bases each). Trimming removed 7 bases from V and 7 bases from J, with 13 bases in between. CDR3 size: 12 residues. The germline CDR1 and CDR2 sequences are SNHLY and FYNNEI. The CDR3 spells CASTGDLGTQYF. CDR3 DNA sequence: TGTGCCAGCACTGGGGACCTCGGGACCCAGTACTTC. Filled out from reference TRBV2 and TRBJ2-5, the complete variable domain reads EPEVTQTPSHQVTQMGQEVILRCVPISNHLYFYWYRQILGQKVEFLVSFYNNEISEKSEIFDDQFSVERPDGSNFTLKIRSTKLEDSAMYFCASTGDLGTQYFGPGTRLLVL.

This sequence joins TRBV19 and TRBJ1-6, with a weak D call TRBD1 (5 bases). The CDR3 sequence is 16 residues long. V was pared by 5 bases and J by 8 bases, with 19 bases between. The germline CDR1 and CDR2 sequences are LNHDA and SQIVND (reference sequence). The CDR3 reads CASSSYRGSGYSPLHF. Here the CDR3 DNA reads TGTGCCAGTAGTTCGTACCGGGGCTCGGGTTATTCACCCCTCCACTTT.

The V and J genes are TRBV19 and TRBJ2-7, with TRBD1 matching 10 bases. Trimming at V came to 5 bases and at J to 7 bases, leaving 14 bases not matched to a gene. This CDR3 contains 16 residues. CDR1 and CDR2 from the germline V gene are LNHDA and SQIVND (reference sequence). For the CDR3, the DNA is TGTGCCAGTAGTCCAAACCGGGACAGGGGCAAGGAGGAGCAGTACTTC. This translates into CASSPNRDRGKEEQYF.

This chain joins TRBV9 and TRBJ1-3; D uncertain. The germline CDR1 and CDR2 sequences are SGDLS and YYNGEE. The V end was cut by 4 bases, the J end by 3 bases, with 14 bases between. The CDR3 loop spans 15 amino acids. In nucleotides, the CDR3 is TGTGCCAGCAGCCCCTCCGGCAGGATTGGAAACACCATATATTTT. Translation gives CASSPSGRIGNTIYF.

This chain's CDR3 is CASSQGTVTEAFF. The DNA for the CDR3 is TGCGCCAGCAGCCAAGGGACAGTAACTGAAGCTTTCTTT. The chain is built from TRBV4-1 and TRBJ1-1; possible D gene TRBD1, 6 bases. With 1 base removed from V and 5 bases from J, the gap between germline ends came to 8 bases. The CDR3 consists of 13 residues. Germline values: CDR1 MGHRA, CDR2 YSYEKL.

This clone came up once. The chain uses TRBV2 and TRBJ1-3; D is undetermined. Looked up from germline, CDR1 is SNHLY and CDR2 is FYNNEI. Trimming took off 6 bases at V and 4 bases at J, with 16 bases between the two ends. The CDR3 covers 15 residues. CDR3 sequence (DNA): TGTGCCAGCAGGCTGACCTCTATGTCCGGAAACACCATATATTTT. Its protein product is CASRLTSMSGNTIYF.

In nucleotides, the CDR3 is TGTGCCATCAGGGCGGGGGAGTTCTACGAGCAGTACTTC. The encoded protein is CAIRAGEFYEQYF. The V call is TRBV10-3, the J call TRBJ2-7; 7 bases match TRBD2. Trimming removed 6 bases from V and 3 bases from J; junction bases left unmatched: 5. Germline values: CDR1 ENHRY, CDR2 SYGVKD. The CDR3 loop spans 13 amino acids.

In DNA form, the CDR3 reads TGTGCCAGCTCGGGACAGGGGAACACCGGGGAGCTGTTTTTT. Encoded protein: CASSGQGNTGELFF. The chain uses TRBV6-1 and TRBJ2-2; 9 nucleotides agree with TRBD1. V lost 8 bases and J lost 1; bases outside the gene matches: 2. The CDR3 has 14 residues. Germline CDR1 MNHNS, CDR2 SASEGT.

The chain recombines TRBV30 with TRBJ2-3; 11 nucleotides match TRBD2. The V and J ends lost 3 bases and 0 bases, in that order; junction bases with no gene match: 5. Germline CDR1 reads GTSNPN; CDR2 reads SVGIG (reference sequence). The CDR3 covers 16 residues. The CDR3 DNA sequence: TGTGCCTGGAGGACTAGCGGGGCTACTAGCACAGATACGCAGTATTTT. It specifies CAWRTSGATSTDTQYF.

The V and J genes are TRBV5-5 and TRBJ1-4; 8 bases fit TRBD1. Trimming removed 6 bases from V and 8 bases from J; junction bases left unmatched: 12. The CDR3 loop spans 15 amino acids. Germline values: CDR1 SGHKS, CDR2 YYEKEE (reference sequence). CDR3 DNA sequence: TGTGCCAGCACCAGGGGTGGACAGGGTCGGGAAAAACTGTTTTTT. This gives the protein CASTRGGQGREKLFF.

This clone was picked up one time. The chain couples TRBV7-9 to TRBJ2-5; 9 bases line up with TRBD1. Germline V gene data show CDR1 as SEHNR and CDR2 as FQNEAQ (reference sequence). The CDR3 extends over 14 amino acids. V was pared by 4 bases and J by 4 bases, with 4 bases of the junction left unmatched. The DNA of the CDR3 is TGTGCCAGCAGCTCTGACAGGGGGGGAGAGACCCAGTACTTC. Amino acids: CASSSDRGGETQYF. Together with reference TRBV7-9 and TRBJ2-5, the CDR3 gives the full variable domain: DTGVSQNPRHKITKRGQNVTFRCDPISEHNRLYWYRQTLGQGPEFLTYFQNEAQLEKSRLLSDRFSAERPKGSFSTLEIQRTEQGDSAMYLCASSSDRGGETQYFGPGTRLLVL.

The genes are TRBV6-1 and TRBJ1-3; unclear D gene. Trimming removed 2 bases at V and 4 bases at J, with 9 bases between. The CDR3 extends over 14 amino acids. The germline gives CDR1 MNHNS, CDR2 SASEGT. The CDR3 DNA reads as TGTGCCAGCAGTGAATTAATGGGGGGAAACACCATATATTTT. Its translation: CASSELMGGNTIYF.

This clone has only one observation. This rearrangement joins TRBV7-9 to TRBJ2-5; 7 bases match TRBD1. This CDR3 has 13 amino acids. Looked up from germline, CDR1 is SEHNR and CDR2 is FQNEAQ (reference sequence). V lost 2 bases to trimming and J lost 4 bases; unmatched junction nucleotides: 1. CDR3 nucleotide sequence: TGTGCCAGCAGCTTAAGGGGGCCAGAGACCCAGTACTTC. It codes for CASSLRGPETQYF.

The CDR3 loop is CASSFGQGLGGELFF. The CDR3 DNA reads as TGTGCCAGCAGCTTCGGACAGGGGTTGGGCGGGGAGCTGTTTTTT. V gene TRBV7-2 combines with J gene TRBJ2-2; 9 nucleotides align to TRBD1. The J segment lost 7 bases and the V segment lost 3 bases, leaving 6 bases of the junction unmatched. Germline V lookup: CDR1 SGHTA, CDR2 FQGNSA. CDR3 length equals 15 residues.

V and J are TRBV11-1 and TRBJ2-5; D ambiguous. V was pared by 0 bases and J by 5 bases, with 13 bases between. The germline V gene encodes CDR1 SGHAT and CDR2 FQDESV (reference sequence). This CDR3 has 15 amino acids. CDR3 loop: CASSLAGVLGETQYF. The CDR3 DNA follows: TGTGCCAGCAGCTTAGCGGGTGTTTTGGGCGAGACCCAGTACTTC.

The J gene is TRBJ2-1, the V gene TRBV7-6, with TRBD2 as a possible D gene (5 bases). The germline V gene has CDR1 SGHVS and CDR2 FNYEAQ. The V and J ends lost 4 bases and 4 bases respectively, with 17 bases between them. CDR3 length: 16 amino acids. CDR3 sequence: CASSSRVGKRYNEQFF. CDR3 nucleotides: TGTGCCAGCAGCTCACGGGTTGGGAAGCGGTACAATGAGCAGTTCTTC.

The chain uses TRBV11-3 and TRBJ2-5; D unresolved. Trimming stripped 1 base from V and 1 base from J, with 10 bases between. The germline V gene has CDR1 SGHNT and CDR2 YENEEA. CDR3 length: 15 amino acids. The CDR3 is CASSLVASPQETQYF. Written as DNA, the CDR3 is TGTGCCAGCAGCTTAGTCGCCAGCCCCCAAGAGACCCAGTACTTC.

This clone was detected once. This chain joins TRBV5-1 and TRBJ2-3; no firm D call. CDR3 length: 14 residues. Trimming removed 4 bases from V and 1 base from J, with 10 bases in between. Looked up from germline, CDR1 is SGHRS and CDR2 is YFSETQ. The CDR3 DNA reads TGCGCCAGCAGCCGTTGGGTCGGCACAGATACGCAGTATTTT. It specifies CASSRWVGTDTQYF.

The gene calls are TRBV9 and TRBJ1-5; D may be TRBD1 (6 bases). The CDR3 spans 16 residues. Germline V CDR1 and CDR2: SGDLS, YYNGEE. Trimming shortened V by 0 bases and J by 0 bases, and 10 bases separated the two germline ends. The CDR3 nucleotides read TGTGCCAGCAGCGTAGGGGCAGGGGATAGCAATCAGCCCCAGCATTTT. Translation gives CASSVGAGDSNQPQHF.

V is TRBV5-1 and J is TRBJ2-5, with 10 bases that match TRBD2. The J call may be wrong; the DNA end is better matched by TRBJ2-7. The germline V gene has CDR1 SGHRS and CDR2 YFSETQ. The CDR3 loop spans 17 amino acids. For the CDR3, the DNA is TGCGCCAGCAGCTTGGCCCCGAGGACTAGCGGCCGCTACGAGCAGTACTTC. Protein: CASSLAPRTSGRYEQYF.

The CDR3 DNA reads TGTGCCAGCAGCTTGGACAGGGCAAATTCACCCCTCCACTTT. Encoded protein: CASSLDRANSPLHF. This rearrangement joins TRBV13 to TRBJ1-6, with 8 bases aligning to TRBD1. The CDR3 loop spans 14 amino acids. J gave up 7 bases and V 3 bases, and 2 bases lay outside the gene matches. Germline V gene data show CDR1 as PRHDT and CDR2 as FYEKMQ (reference sequence).

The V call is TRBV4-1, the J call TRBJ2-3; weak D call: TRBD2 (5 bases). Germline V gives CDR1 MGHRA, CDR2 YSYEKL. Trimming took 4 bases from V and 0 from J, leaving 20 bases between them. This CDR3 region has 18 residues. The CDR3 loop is CASSRRAGRAASTDTQYF. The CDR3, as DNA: TGCGCCAGCAGCCGGCGGGCAGGTCGGGCGGCTAGCACAGATACGCAGTATTTT.

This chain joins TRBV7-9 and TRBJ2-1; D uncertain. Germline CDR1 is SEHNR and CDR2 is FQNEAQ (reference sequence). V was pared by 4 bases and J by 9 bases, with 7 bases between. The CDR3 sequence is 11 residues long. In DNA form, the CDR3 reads TGTGCCAGCAGCTCCCCCAGTGAGCAGTTCTTC. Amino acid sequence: CASSSPSEQFF.